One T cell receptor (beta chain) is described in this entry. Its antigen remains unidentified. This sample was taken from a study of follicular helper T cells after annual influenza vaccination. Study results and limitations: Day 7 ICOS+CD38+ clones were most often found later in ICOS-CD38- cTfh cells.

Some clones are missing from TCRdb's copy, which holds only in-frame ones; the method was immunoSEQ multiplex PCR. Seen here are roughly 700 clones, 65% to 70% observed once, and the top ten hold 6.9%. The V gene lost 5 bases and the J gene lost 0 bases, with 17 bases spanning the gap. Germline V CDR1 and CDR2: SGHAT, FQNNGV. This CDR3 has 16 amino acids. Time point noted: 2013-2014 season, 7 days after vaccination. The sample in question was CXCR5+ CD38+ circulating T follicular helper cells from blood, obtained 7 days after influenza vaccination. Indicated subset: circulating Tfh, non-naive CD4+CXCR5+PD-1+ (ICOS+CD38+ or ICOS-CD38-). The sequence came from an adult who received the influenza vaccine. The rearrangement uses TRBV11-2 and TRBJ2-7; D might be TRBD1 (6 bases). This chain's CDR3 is CASSITGRLTSYEQYF. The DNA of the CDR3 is TGTGCCAGCAGCATTACAGGGCGCTTAACCTCCTACGAGCAGTACTTC.